The present T cell receptor beta chain was sequenced within a study of spatial heterogeneity in lung cancer. Turning to the study itself: Matched bulk RNA-seq yielded a T cell module score, and TCR transcript counts in tumor regions correlated strongly with that score. Raw reads showed each unique TCR and UMI combination turning up more than ten times on average.

TCR cDNA molecules each had a unique molecular identifier. TCRdb redid the calling of the 5' RACE reads with MiXCR, one entry per CDR3 protein. Here the sample spans around 6,000 distinct CDR3 sequences, less than 15% being singletons. This clonotype is medium-sized in the sample. As yet, its antigen is unknown. Little can be read into the size of this beta chain, an off-target read in a library designed for alpha chains. Time point defined: sample taken at primary tumor resection. Study findings and constraints: Tracking of tumor mutation counts was seen in expanded intratumoral alpha and beta TCR counts.

The input for sequencing was lung tumor tissue, taken at surgery. The sequence derives from a male donor with early-stage non-small cell lung cancer.

The DNA of the CDR3 is TGTGCCAGCAGCGTAGAAATAGCGGACGCAGATACGCAGTATTTT. It is translated as CASSVEIADADTQYF. V gene TRBV9 combines with J gene TRBJ2-3; maybe TRBD2 (6 bases). This CDR3 is built from 15 residues. CDR1 is SGDLS, CDR2 YYNGEE, per germline. Trimming cost V 0 bases and J 4 bases, with 12 bases left between them.